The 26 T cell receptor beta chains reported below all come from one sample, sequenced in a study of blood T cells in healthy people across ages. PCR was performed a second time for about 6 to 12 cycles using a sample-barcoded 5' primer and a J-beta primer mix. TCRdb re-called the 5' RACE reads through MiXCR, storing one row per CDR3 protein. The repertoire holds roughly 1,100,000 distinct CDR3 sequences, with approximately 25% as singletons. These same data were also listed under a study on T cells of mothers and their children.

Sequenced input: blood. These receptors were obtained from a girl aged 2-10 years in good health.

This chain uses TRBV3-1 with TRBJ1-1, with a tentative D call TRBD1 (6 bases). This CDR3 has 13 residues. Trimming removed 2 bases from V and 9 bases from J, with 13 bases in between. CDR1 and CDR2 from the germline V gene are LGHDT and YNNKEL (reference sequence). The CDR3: CASSQQDRSQAFF. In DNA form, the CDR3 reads TGTGCCAGCAGCCAACAAGACAGGAGCCAAGCTTTCTTT.

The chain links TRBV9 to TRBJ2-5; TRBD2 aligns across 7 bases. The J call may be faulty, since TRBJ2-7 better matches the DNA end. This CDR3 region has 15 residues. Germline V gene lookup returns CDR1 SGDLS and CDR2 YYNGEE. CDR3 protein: CASSVGLAQTYEQYF. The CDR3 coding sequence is TGTGCCAGCAGCGTAGGACTAGCCCAAACCTACGAGCAGTACTTC.

CDR3 nucleotide sequence: TGTGCCAGCAGTCATCTAGCGGATCAAGAGACCCAGTACTTC. This sequence encodes CASSHLADQETQYF. The chain links TRBV6-2 or TRBV6-3 to TRBJ2-5, with 7 nucleotides matching TRBD2. Germline CDR1 reads MNHEY; CDR2 reads SVGEGT. CDR3 length: 14 amino acids. V gave up 5 bases and J gave up 2 bases; unmatched junction bases: 5.

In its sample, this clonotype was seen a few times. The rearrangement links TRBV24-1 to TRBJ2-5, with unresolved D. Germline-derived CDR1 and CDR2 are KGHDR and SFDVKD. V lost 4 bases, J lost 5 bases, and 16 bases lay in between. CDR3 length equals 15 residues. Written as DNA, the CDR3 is TGTGCCACCAGTGACCTGGATGCGCCACGGGAGACCCAGTACTTC. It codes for CATSDLDAPRETQYF.

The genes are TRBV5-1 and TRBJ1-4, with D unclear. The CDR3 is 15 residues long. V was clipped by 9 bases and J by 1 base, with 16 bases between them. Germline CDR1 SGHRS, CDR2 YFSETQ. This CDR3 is CATRHGSVTNEKLFF. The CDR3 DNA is TGCGCCACCCGACACGGAAGTGTAACTAATGAAAAACTGTTTTTT.

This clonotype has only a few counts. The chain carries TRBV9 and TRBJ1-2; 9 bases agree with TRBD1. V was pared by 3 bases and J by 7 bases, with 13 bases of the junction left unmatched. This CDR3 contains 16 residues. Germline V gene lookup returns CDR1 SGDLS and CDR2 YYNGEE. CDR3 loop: CASSGYRGQGLRGYTF. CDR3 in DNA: TGTGCCAGCAGCGGTTACAGGGGGCAAGGGCTCCGTGGCTACACCTTC.

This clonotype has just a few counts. The CDR3 is CASSLIGGTTEAFF. As DNA, the CDR3 is TGTGCCAGCAGCTTAATCGGCGGGACCACTGAAGCTTTCTTT. V and J are TRBV7-3 and TRBJ1-1; D is possibly TRBD1 (5 bases). The CDR3 has 14 amino acids. The V gene's germline CDR1 is SGHTA and CDR2 FQGTGA. Trimming cost V 1 base and J 4 bases, with 10 bases left between them.

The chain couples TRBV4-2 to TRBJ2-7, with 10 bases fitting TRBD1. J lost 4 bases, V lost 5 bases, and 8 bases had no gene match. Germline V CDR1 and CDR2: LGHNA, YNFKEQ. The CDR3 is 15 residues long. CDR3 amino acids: CASSVDRGTTYEQYF. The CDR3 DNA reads TGTGCCAGCAGCGTGGACAGGGGGACGACGTACGAGCAGTACTTC.

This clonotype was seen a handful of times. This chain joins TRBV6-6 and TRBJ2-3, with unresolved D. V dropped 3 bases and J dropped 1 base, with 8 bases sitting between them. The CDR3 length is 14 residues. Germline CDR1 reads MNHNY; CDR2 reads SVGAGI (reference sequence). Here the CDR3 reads CASSYMARTDTQYF. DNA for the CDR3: TGTGCCAGCAGTTATATGGCTCGCACAGATACGCAGTATTTT.

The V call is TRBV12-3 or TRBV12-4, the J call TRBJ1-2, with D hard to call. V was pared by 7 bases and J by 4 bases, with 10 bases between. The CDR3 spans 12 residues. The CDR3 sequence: CASNTRSYGYTF. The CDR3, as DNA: TGTGCCAGCAACACCCGGTCCTATGGCTACACCTTC.

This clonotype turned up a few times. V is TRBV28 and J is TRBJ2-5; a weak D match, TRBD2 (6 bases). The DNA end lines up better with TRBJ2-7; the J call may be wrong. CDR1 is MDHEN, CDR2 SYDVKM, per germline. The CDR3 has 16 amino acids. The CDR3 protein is CASSLGQAGSPYEQYF. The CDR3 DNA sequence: TGTGCCAGCAGTTTGGGCCAGGCGGGATCGCCCTACGAGCAGTACTTC.

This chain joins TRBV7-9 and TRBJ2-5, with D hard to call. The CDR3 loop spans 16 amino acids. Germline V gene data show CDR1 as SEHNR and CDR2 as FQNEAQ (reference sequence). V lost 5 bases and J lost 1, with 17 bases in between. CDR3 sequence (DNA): TGTGCCAGCAGCCCAGCACTATTAAGGCCCCAAGAGACCCAGTACTTC. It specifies CASSPALLRPQETQYF.

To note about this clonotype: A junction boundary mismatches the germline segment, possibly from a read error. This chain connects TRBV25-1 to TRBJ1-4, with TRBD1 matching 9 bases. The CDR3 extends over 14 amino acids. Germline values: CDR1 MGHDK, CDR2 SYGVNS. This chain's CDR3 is CASSDRGTTEKLFF. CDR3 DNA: TGTGCCAGCAGCGACAGGGGGACTACTGAAAAACTGTTTTTT.

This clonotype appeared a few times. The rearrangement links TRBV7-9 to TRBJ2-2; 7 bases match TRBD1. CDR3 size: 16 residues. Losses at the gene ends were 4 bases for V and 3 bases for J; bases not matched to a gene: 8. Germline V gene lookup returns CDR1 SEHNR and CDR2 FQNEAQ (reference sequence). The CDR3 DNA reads TGTGCCAGCAGCTCCTCGTGGGACAGCTACACCGGGGAGCTGTTTTTT. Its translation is CASSSSWDSYTGELFF.

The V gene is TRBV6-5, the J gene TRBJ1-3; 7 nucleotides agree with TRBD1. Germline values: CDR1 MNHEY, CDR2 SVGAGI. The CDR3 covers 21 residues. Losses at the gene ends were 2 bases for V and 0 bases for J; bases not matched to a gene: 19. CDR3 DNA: TGTGCCAGCAGTTACCAGTTCCGGGCCCTCGACAGGGCGGGCTCTGGAAACACCATATATTTT. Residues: CASSYQFRALDRAGSGNTIYF.

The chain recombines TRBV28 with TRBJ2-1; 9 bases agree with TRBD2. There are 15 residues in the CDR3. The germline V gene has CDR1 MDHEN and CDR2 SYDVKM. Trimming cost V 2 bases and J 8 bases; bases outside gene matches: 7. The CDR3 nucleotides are TGTGCCAGCAGTTTACGGCGGGAGGGCCGGGATGAGCAGTTCTTC. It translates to CASSLRREGRDEQFF.

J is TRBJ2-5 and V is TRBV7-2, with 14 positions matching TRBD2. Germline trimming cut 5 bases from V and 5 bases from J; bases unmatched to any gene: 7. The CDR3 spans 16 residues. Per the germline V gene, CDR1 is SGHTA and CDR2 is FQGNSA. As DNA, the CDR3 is TGTGCCAGCAGCCCACGGACTAGCGGGAGGAGGGAGACCCAGTACTTC. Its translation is CASSPRTSGRRETQYF.

CDR3 in DNA: TGTGCCAGCAGGACTAGGGACAATTCGGCCCACGAGCAGTACTTC. This sequence encodes CASRTRDNSAHEQYF. The chain links TRBV6-1 to TRBJ2-7, with D perhaps TRBD1 or TRBD2 (6 bases each). The V end was cut by 6 bases, the J end by 5 bases, with 20 bases between. The CDR3 loop spans 15 amino acids. The germline CDR1 and CDR2 sequences are MNHNS and SASEGT.

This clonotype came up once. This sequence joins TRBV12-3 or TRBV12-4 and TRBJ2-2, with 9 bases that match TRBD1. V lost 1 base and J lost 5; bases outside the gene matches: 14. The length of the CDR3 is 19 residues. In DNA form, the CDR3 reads TGTGCCAGCAGTTTAGTGACAGGGGGTGAGGGTTCGTGGACCGGGGAGCTGTTTTTT. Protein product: CASSLVTGGEGSWTGELFF.

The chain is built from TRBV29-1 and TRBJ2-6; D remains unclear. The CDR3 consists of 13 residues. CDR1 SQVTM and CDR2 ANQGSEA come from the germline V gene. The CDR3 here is CSAQASGANVLTF. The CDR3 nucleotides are TGCAGTGCGCAGGCTTCTGGGGCCAACGTCCTGACTTTC.

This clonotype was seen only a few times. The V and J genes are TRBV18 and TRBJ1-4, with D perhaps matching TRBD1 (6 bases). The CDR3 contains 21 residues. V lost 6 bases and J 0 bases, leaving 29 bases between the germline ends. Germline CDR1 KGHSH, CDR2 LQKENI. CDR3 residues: CASSHMGHLLTNRPTNEKLFF. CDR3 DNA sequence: TGTGCCAGCTCGCATATGGGACACTTACTCACCAACCGCCCAACTAATGAAAAACTGTTTTTT.

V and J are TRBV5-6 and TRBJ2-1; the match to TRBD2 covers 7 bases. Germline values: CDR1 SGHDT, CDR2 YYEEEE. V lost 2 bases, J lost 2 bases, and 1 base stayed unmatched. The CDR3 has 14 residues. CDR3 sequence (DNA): TGTGCCAGCAGCTTTCGGGGGGCCTACAATGAGCAGTTCTTC. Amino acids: CASSFRGAYNEQFF.

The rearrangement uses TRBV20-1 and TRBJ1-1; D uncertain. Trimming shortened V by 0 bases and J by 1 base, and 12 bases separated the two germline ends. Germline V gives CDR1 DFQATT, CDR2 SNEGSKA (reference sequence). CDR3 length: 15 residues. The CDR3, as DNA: TGCAGTGCTAGAGATCCCGACACGGAGAACACTGAAGCTTTCTTT. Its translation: CSARDPDTENTEAFF.

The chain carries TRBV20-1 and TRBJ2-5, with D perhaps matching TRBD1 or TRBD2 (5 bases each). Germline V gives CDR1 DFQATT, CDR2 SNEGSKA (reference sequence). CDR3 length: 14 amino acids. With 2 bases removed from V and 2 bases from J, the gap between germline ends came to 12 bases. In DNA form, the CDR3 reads TGCAGTGCTAGACGGGGCCGAACTCAAGAGACCCAGTACTTC. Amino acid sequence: CSARRGRTQETQYF.

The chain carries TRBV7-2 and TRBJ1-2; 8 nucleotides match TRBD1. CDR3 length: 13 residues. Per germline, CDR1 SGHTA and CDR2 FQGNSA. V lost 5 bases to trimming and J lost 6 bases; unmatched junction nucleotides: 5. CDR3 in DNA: TGTGCCAGCAGCGCCTCAGGGGGCGATGGCTACACCTTC. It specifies CASSASGGDGYTF.

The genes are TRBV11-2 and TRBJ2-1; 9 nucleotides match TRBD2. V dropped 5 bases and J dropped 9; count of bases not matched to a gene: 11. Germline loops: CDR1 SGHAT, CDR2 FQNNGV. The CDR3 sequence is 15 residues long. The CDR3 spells CASSVGVAGEVEQFF. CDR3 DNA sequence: TGTGCCAGCAGCGTCGGTGTAGCGGGAGAAGTTGAGCAGTTCTTC.